Presented here are 24 T cell receptor beta chains from one specimen sequenced in a study of cytomegalovirus exposure and HLA in healthy donors (dated by TCRdb to about 2017). Receptors were amplified or captured by the immunoSEQ multiplex PCR assay. For the multiplex PCR, a mixture combining 60 forward primers for TCR Vbeta segments and 13 reverse primers for TCR Jbeta segments was used. Entries here come from immuneACCESS through TCRdb and include only in-frame sequences with V and J called. Some clones fail to appear in such tables; in the studies checked, an unresolved V gene covers under half of the shortfall, and the cause of the remainder is unknown. Across this sample there are under 150,000 clones, with around 86% seen only once. The ten biggest clones cover 3% to 5% of the sample. The sequenced sample was PBMCs. Every receptor here comes from a woman between 25 and 40 years old in good health and CMV-seronegative.

This rearrangement joins TRBV5-1 to TRBJ2-6, with D uncertain. V shed 4 bases and J shed 0 bases, with 5 bases lying between them. The length of the CDR3 is 14 residues. The germline V gene has CDR1 SGHRS and CDR2 YFSETQ. The CDR3 region is CASSRASGANVLTF. CDR3 bases: TGCGCCAGCAGCCGCGCCTCTGGGGCCAACGTCCTGACTTTC.

The chain is built from TRBV10-3 and TRBJ2-3, with 10 bases lining up with TRBD2. This CDR3 has 15 residues. In germline, CDR1 is ENHRY, CDR2 SYGVKD. Unmatched junction bases numbered 6, after V lost 8 bases and J lost 1 base. CDR3 DNA: TGTGCCATCGGATCCGGGACTAGCGGCACAGATACGCAGTATTTT. Residues: CAIGSGTSGTDTQYF.

V and J are TRBV6-5 and TRBJ1-5, with 8 bases aligning to TRBD1. The CDR3 contains 14 residues. The V segment lost 2 bases and the J segment 11 bases; nucleotides outside the gene matches: 8. The germline gives CDR1 MNHEY, CDR2 SVGAGI. The CDR3: CASSYGQGSWAQHF. Here the CDR3 DNA reads TGTGCCAGCAGTTACGGACAGGGCTCTTGGGCCCAGCATTTT.

This chain links TRBV19 with TRBJ2-3; 9 nucleotides align to TRBD2. V was pared by 5 bases and J by 3 bases, with 6 bases of the junction left unmatched. The length of the CDR3 is 15 residues. Germline V gives CDR1 LNHDA, CDR2 SQIVND (reference sequence). CDR3 DNA: TGTGCCAGTAGTGAAGCGGGAGGTCGTACAGATACGCAGTATTTT. Protein sequence: CASSEAGGRTDTQYF.

This rearrangement joins TRBV7-9 to TRBJ2-7; 10 nucleotides agree with TRBD2. V trimming: 6 bases; J trimming: 6 bases; junction bases outside the gene matches: 11. Germline V gene sequence: CDR1 SEHNR, CDR2 FQNEAQ (reference sequence). The CDR3 runs 15 residues. The CDR3 protein is CASSPQGLAGAEQYF. The DNA for the CDR3 is TGTGCCAGCAGTCCCCAAGGGCTAGCGGGAGCCGAGCAGTACTTC.

The chain has TRBV5-4 and TRBJ2-5; D gene uncertain. The CDR3 consists of 12 residues. V was clipped by 0 bases and J by 14 bases, with 14 bases between them. Germline V lookup: CDR1 SGHNT, CDR2 YYREEE (reference sequence). CDR3 nucleotides: TGTGCCAGCAGCTTGGACAGTTCGGTGATCTACTTC. Amino acids: CASSLDSSVIYF.

In its sample, this clone was seen once. The genes are TRBV7-2 and TRBJ2-5; D might be TRBD2 (6 bases). Gene TRBJ2-7 matches the end of the DNA better, so the J call may be wrong. In germline, CDR1 is SGHTA, CDR2 FQGNSA. CDR3 length: 14 amino acids. The CDR3 sequence is CASSWDLSSYEQYF. As DNA, the CDR3 is TGTGCCAGCAGCTGGGACTTGAGCTCCTACGAGCAGTACTTC.

The chain is built from TRBV28 and TRBJ2-7; TRBD2 agrees at 13 bases. This CDR3 region has 15 residues. CDR1 and CDR2 from the germline V gene are MDHEN and SYDVKM. V lost 6 bases to trimming and J lost 4 bases; unmatched junction nucleotides: 6. The CDR3 sequence: CASRLAGGKSYEQYF. The DNA for the CDR3 is TGTGCCAGCAGACTAGCGGGAGGGAAGAGTTACGAGCAGTACTTC. Drawing the rest from reference TRBV28 and TRBJ2-7, the complete variable domain is DVKVTQSSRYLVKRTGEKVFLECVQDMDHENMFWYRQDPGLGLRLIYFSYDVKMKEKGDIPEGYSVSREKKERFSLILESASTNQTSMYLCASRLAGGKSYEQYFGPGTRLTVT.

The J gene is TRBJ2-1, the V gene TRBV5-1, with 11 bases matching TRBD2. The CDR3 is 15 residues long. Trimming took 2 bases from V and 8 from J; bases not matched to a gene: 6. In germline, CDR1 is SGHRS, CDR2 YFSETQ. CDR3 loop: CASSLLAGGPDEQFF. The CDR3 nucleotides read TGCGCCAGCAGCTTATTAGCGGGAGGGCCCGATGAGCAGTTCTTC. The variable domain in full, completed from reference TRBV5-1 and TRBJ2-1, reads KAGVTQTPRYLIKTRGQQVTLSCSPISGHRSVSWYQQTPGQGLQFLFEYFSETQRNKGNFPGRFSGRQFSNSRSEMNVSTLELGDSALYLCASSLLAGGPDEQFFGPGTRLTVL.

The chain combines TRBV28 with TRBJ2-5; 10 positions agree with TRBD2. The germline gives CDR1 MDHEN, CDR2 SYDVKM. The trim removed 6 bases at V and 4 bases at J, leaving 11 bases unmatched. This CDR3 is 16 amino acids long. CDR3 region: CASSQHTSGRVETQYF. The CDR3 DNA sequence: TGTGCCAGCAGCCAGCATACCAGCGGGAGGGTAGAGACCCAGTACTTC.

The chain is built from TRBV5-1 and TRBJ2-3; 7 bases map to TRBD1. CDR3 length equals 14 residues. From germline, CDR1 is SGHRS and CDR2 YFSETQ. Unmatched junction bases numbered 1, after V lost 2 bases and J lost 1 base. The CDR3 DNA reads TGCGCCAGCAGCTTCGGGACAGGCACAGATACGCAGTATTTT. This gives the protein CASSFGTGTDTQYF.

CDR3 amino acids: CAASGTGSAGELFF. Written as DNA, the CDR3 is TGTGCCGCCTCCGGGACAGGGAGCGCCGGGGAGCTGTTTTTT. This chain uses TRBV19 with TRBJ2-2; 9 bases fit TRBD1. CDR1 LNHDA and CDR2 SQIVND come from the germline V gene (reference sequence). The CDR3 runs to 14 residues. The V segment lost 11 bases and the J segment 6 bases; nucleotides outside the gene matches: 10.

V usage is TRBV6-1 and J usage is TRBJ1-6, with a possible D match to TRBD1 (5 bases). Germline values: CDR1 MNHNS, CDR2 SASEGT. The V and J ends lost 6 bases and 10 bases respectively, with 19 bases between them. The CDR3 is 15 residues long. The CDR3 region is CASRTGGGNASPLHF. The DNA of the CDR3 is TGTGCCAGCAGGACGGGGGGAGGAAACGCCTCACCCCTCCACTTT.

The V call is TRBV2, the J call TRBJ2-2; 10 bases map to TRBD1. The length of the CDR3 is 16 residues. CDR1 is SNHLY, CDR2 FYNNEI, per germline. V lost 7 bases, J lost 2 bases, and 7 bases stayed unmatched. The CDR3 loop reads CASNPDRGLNTGELFF. CDR3 in DNA: TGTGCCAGCAATCCAGACAGGGGGCTTAACACCGGGGAGCTGTTTTTT.

V is TRBV4-3 and J is TRBJ2-3; D is perhaps TRBD2 (5 bases). The CDR3 length is 17 residues. Germline assignment: CDR1 LGHNA and CDR2 YSLEER. The V gene lost 1 base and the J gene lost 5 bases, with 19 bases spanning the gap. The CDR3 nucleotides are TGCGCCAGCAGCCAAGGGACTTTACTAGAGGGTAAAGATACGCAGTATTTT. Its protein product is CASSQGTLLEGKDTQYF.

The rearrangement links TRBV28 to TRBJ2-7, with TRBD1 matching over 7 bases. V lost 7 bases and J lost 4; bases outside the gene matches: 10. The CDR3 has 14 residues. Per germline, CDR1 MDHEN and CDR2 SYDVKM. The CDR3 protein is CASTPGQARYEQYF. The CDR3 DNA is TGTGCCAGCACCCCAGGACAGGCCAGGTACGAGCAGTACTTC.

The count of this clone is one. The chain employs TRBV7-7 and TRBJ2-2; 7 positions agree with TRBD1. After removal of 0 bases from V and 6 bases from J, the junction contained 4 bases not matched to a gene. This CDR3 has 15 residues. The V gene's germline CDR1 is SSHAT and CDR2 FNYEAQ (reference sequence). Written as DNA, the CDR3 is TGTGCCAGCAGCTTAGCAGGGGGCGCTTCCGGGGAGCTGTTTTTT. Protein product: CASSLAGGASGELFF.

The chain has TRBV12-5 and TRBJ2-1, with TRBD2 identical over 8 bases. Germline V gives CDR1 LGHNT, CDR2 FRNRAP. The CDR3 contains 14 residues. V shed 5 bases, J shed 5 bases, and the junction held 5 bases outside the gene matches. CDR3 residues: CASGPGGENNEQFF. CDR3 DNA sequence: TGTGCTAGTGGTCCCGGGGGGGAAAACAATGAGCAGTTCTTC. Supplemented by reference TRBV12-5 and TRBJ2-1, the full variable domain reads DARVTQTPRHKVTEMGQEVTMRCQPILGHNTVFWYRQTMMQGLELLAYFRNRAPLDDSGMPKDRFSAEMPDATLATLKIQPSEPRDSAVYFCASGPGGENNEQFFGPGTRLTVL.

V gene TRBV28 combines with J gene TRBJ2-7; a weak D match, TRBD1 (5 bases). Per germline, CDR1 MDHEN and CDR2 SYDVKM. V was trimmed by 7 bases and J by 1 base, leaving 23 bases between them. The CDR3 has 17 amino acids. CDR3 residues: CASTDTTRAGKSYEQYF. The CDR3 nucleotides are TGTGCCAGCACCGACACCACCCGGGCAGGGAAGTCCTACGAGCAGTACTTC.

This clone was counted a single time. The V and J genes are TRBV7-6 and TRBJ2-7, with TRBD1 matching 8 bases. J gave up 3 bases and V 4 bases, and 8 bases lay outside the gene matches. The CDR3 loop spans 15 amino acids. Germline V lookup: CDR1 SGHVS, CDR2 FNYEAQ. The CDR3 spells CASSSATGALYEQYF. The CDR3 DNA is TGTGCCAGCAGCTCCGCGACAGGGGCCCTCTACGAGCAGTACTTC.

The rearrangement links TRBV6-1 to TRBJ2-3; D might be TRBD2 (5 bases). Germline lookup yields CDR1 MNHNS and CDR2 SASEGT. V was cut by 5 bases and J by 8 bases, with 14 bases left in between. CDR3 length: 13 amino acids. CDR3 region: CASSPLSEGTQYF. The CDR3 DNA reads as TGTGCCAGCAGTCCCTTGAGCGAGGGTACGCAGTATTTT.

The rearrangement links TRBV7-2 to TRBJ2-7; 9 nucleotides align to TRBD2. Germline V gene sequence: CDR1 SGHTA, CDR2 FQGNSA. This CDR3 spans 13 amino acids. J gave up 5 bases and V 5 bases, and 4 bases lay outside the gene matches. DNA of the CDR3: TGTGCCAGCAGCCGGACTAGCGTCGACGAGCAGTACTTC. Its translation: CASSRTSVDEQYF.

The V gene is TRBV30, the J gene TRBJ2-7; 7 nucleotides agree with TRBD2. The CDR3 is 16 amino acids. Losses at the gene ends were 7 bases for V and 4 bases for J; bases not matched to a gene: 19. Germline V lookup: CDR1 GTSNPN, CDR2 SVGIG (reference sequence). The CDR3 is CALSVRSSGFSYEQYF. The CDR3 nucleotides read TGTGCCTTGTCGGTCCGTAGTAGCGGGTTTTCATACGAGCAGTACTTC.

This clone was counted a few times. The CDR3 reads CASSLDRSTLGEAFF. CDR3 bases: TGCGCCAGCAGCTTGGATCGCAGCACACTAGGTGAAGCTTTCTTT. The rearrangement links TRBV5-1 to TRBJ1-1; D gene ambiguous. The V end lost 0 bases, the J end lost 7 bases, and 16 bases lay between the germline ends. The CDR3 sequence is 15 residues long. Germline V gene data show CDR1 as SGHRS and CDR2 as YFSETQ.